The present entry profiles one T cell receptor beta chain with its context. The CDR3 runs 13 residues. CDR1 SNHLY and CDR2 FYNNEI come from the germline V gene. V was clipped by 6 bases and J by 2 bases, with 9 bases between them. This sample stems from a study of blood T cell repertoires in COVID-19. At the level of the study: From the United States, Italy and Spain came samples of acute and convalescent COVID-19. T cells, B-cell-depleted T cells, or PBMCs provided the cDNA or gDNA that served as material.

Authors' analysis steps: Cell counts per sample came from amplifying reference gene primers. TCRdb's copy holds only in-frame clones and misses some; the assay was immunoSEQ multiplex PCR. V and J calls and clone size are copied from that table; D and trimming were computed from the DNA. The table has a few hundred thousand clones, about 89% seen once. This clonotype was obtained from a woman in her thirties or forties who had recovered from COVID-19. Sequenced sample: peripheral blood. The chain couples TRBV2 to TRBJ2-3, with D perhaps matching TRBD1 (6 bases). CDR3 protein: CASRSGDTDTQYF. Here the CDR3 DNA reads TGTGCCAGCAGGTCAGGGGACACAGATACGCAGTATTTT.